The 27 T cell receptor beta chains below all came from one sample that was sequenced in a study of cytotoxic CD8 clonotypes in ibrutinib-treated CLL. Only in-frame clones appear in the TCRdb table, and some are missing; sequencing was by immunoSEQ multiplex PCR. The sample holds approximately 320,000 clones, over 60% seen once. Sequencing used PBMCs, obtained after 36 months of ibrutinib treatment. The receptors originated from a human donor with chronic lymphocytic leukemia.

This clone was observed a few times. The CDR3 spells CASRRRDTALYEQYF. In DNA, the CDR3 is TGTGCCAGTAGGCGAAGGGACACCGCCCTCTACGAGCAGTACTTC. The V and J genes are TRBV19 and TRBJ2-7; weak D call: TRBD1 (6 bases). With 6 bases removed from V and 3 bases from J, the gap between germline ends came to 18 bases. CDR3 length: 15 amino acids. Germline-derived CDR1 and CDR2 are LNHDA and SQIVND (reference sequence). The full variable domain, completed using reference TRBV19 and TRBJ2-7, is DGGITQSPKYLFRKEGQNVTLSCEQNLNHDAMYWYRQDPGQGLRLIYYSQIVNDFQKGDIAEGYSVSREKKESFPLTVTSAQKNPTAFYLCASRRRDTALYEQYFGPGTRLTVT.

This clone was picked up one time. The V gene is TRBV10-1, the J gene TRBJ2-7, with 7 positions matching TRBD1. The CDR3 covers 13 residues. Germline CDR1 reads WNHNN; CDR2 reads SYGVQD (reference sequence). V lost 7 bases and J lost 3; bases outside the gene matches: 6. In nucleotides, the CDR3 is TGCGCCAGCACACAGGGGACCAACTACGAGCAGTACTTC. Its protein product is CASTQGTNYEQYF.

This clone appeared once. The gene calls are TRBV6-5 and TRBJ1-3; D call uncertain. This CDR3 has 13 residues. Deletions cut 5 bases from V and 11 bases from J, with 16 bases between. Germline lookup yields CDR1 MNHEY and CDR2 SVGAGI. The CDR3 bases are TGTGCCAGCAGTGATGCGCCGGGGAGCCCCATATATTTT. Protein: CASSDAPGSPIYF.

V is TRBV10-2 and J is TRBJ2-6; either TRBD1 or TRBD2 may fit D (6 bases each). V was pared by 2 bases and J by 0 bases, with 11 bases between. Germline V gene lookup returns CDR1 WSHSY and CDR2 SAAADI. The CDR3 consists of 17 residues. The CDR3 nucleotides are TGCGCCAGCAGTGAGAGAGGGGGGAGCTCTGGGGCCAACGTCCTGACTTTC. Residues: CASSERGGSSGANVLTF.

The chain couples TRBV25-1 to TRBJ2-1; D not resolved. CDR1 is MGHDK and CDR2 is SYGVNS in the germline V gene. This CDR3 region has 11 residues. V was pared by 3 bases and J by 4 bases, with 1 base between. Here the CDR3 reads CASSEYNEQFF. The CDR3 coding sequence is TGTGCCAGCAGTGAGTACAATGAGCAGTTCTTC.

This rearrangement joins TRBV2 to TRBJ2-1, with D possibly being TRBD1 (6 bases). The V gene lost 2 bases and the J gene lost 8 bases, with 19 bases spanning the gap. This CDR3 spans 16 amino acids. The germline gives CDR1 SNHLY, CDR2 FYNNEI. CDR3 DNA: TGTGCCAGCAGTGAACCTGAGGGGGATTATATCGATGAGCAGTTCTTC. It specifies CASSEPEGDYIDEQFF.

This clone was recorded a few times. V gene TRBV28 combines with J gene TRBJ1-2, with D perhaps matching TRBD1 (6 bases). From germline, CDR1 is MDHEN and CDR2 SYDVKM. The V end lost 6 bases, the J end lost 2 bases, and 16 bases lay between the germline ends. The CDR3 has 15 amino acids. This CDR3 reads CASSPIPQGNYGYTF. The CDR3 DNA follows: TGTGCCAGCAGCCCAATCCCCCAGGGGAACTATGGCTACACCTTC.

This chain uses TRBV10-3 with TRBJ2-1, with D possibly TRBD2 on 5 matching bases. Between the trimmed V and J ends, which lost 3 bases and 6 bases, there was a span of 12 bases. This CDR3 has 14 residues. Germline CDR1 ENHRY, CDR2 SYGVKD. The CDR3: CAISEMDFSNEQFF. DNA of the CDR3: TGTGCCATCAGTGAAATGGACTTTTCCAATGAGCAGTTCTTC.

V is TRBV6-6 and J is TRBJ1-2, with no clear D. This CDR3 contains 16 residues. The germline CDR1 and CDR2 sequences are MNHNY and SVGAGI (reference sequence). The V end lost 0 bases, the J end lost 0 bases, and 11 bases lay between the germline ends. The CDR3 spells CASSYSIDYPNYGYTF. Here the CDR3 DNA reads TGTGCCAGCAGTTACTCGATCGACTATCCTAACTATGGCTACACCTTC.

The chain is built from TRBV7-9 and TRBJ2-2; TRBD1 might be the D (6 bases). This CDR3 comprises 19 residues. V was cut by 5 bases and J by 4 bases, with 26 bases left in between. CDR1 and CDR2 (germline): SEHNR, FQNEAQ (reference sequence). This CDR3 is CASSLARDNFLRITGELFF. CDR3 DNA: TGTGCCAGCAGCCTCGCCCGGGACAACTTCCTCCGAATCACCGGGGAGCTGTTTTTT.

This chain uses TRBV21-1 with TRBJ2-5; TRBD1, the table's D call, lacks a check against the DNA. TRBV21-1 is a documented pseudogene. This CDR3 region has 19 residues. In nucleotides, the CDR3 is TGTGCCAGCAGCAAAGGGAAAAAATTGGACAGGGCCCTACAAGAGACCCAGTACTTC. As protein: CASSKGKKLDRALQETQYF.

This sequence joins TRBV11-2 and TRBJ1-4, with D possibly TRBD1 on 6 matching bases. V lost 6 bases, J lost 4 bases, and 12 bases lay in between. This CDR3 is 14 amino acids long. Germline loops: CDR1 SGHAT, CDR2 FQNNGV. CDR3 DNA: TGTGCCAGCAGTTGGGGGGCAAGTAATGAAAAACTGTTTTTT. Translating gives CASSWGASNEKLFF.

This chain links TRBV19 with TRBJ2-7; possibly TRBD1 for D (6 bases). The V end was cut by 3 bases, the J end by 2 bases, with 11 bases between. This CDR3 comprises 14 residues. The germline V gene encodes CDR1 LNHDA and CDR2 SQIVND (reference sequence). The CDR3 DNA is TGTGCCAGTAGTATGTATACAGGGACCTACGAGCAGTACTTC. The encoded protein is CASSMYTGTYEQYF.

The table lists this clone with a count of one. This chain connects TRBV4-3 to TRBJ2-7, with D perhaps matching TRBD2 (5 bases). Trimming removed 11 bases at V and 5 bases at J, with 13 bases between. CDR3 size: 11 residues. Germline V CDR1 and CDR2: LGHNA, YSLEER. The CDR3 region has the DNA TGCGCCCACGAGGAGGCCCACGAGCAGTACTTC. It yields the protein CAHEEAHEQYF.

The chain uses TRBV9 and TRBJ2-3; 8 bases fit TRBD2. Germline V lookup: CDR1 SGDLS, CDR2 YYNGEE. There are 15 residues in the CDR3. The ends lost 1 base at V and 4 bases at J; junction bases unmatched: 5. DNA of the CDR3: TGTGCCAGCAGCGTAAGGTTCGGGGGGGCAGATACGCAGTATTTT. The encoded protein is CASSVRFGGADTQYF.

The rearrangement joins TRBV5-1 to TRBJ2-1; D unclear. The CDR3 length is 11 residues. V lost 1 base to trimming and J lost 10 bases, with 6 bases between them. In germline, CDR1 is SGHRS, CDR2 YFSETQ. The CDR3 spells CASSLFSEQFF. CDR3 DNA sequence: TGCGCCAGCAGCTTGTTCAGCGAGCAGTTCTTC.

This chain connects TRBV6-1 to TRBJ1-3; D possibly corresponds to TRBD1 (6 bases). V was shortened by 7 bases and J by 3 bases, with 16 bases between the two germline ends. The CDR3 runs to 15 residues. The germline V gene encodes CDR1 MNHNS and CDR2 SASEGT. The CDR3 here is CASTSGGVFGNTIYF. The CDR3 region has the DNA TGTGCCAGCACCTCGGGGGGCGTTTTTGGAAACACCATATATTTT.

This CDR3 reads CASRNGVFTGELFF. As DNA, the CDR3 is TGTGCCAGCAGGAATGGGGTTTTCACCGGGGAGCTGTTTTTT. The chain combines TRBV11-2 with TRBJ2-2; D unresolved. Trimming removed 6 bases at V and 4 bases at J, with 12 bases between. This CDR3 comprises 14 residues. Germline V lookup: CDR1 SGHAT, CDR2 FQNNGV.

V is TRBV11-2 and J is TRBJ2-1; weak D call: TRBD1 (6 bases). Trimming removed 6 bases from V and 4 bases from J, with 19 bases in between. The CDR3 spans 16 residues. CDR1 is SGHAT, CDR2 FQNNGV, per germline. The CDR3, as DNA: TGTGCCAGCAGAGCAGGGTGGACAGCCCAGTACAATGAGCAGTTCTTC. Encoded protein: CASRAGWTAQYNEQFF.

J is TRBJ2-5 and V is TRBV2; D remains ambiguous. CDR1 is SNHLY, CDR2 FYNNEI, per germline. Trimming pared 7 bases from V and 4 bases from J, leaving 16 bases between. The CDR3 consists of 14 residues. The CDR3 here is CASMAGALGETQYF. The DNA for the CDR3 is TGTGCCAGCATGGCAGGAGCCCTCGGAGAGACCCAGTACTTC.

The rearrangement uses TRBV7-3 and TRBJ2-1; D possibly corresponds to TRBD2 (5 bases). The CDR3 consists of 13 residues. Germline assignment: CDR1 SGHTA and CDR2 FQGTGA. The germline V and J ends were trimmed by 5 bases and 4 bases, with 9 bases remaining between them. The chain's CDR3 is CASSRSGYNEQFF. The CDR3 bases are TGTGCCAGCAGCCGAAGCGGATACAATGAGCAGTTCTTC.

The CDR3 DNA is TGCGCCAGCAGCCAAGACAGGAACGTCTATAATTCACCCCTCCACTTT. Protein sequence: CASSQDRNVYNSPLHF. The chain has TRBV4-1 and TRBJ1-6; D gene uncertain. CDR1 is MGHRA, CDR2 YSYEKL, per germline. V gave up 0 bases and J gave up 3 bases, with 9 bases separating them. The CDR3 sequence is 16 residues long.

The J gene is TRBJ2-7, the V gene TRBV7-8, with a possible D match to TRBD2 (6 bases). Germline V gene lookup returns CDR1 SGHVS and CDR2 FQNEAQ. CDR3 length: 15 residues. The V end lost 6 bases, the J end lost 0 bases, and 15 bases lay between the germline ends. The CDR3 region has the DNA TGTGCCAGCAGGGCGAGCGGGCATAGCTCCTACGAGCAGTACTTC. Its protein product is CASRASGHSSYEQYF. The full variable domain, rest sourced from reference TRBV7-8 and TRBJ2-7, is GAGVSQSPRYKVAKRGQDVALRCDPISGHVSLFWYQQALGQGPEFLTYFQNEAQLDKSGLPSDRFFAERPEGSVSTLKIQRTQQEDSAVYLCASRASGHSSYEQYFGPGTRLTVT.

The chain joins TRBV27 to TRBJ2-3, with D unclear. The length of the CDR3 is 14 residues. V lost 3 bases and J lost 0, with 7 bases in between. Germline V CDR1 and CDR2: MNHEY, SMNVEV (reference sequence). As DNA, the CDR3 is TGTGCCAGCAGTTTCTTCACTAGCACAGATACGCAGTATTTT. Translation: CASSFFTSTDTQYF.

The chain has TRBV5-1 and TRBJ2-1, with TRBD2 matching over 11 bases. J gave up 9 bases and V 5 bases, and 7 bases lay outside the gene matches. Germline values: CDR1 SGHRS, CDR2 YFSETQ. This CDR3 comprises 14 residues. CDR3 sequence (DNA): TGCGCCAGCAGTAGCGGGGGGGCGTATACTGAGCAGTTCTTC. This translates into CASSSGGAYTEQFF.

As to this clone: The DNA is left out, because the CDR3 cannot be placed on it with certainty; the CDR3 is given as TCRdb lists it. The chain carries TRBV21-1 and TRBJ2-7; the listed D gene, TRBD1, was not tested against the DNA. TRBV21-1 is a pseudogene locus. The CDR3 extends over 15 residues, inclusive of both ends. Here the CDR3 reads CASSFGQGAVYEQYF.

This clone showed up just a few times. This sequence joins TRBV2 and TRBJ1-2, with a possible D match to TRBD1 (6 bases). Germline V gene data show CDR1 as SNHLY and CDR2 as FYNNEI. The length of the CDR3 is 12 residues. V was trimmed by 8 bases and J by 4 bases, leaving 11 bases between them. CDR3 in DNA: TGTGCCAGCCCCCCCAGGGGCTATGGCTACACCTTC. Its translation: CASPPRGYGYTF.